This entry concerns a single TCR beta chain. With a much larger clone just one base away, this may be a read error. The data were taken from a study of T cells in Graves' hyperthyroidism and ophthalmopathy. TCR beta CDR3 regions were amplified from RNA. The TCR CDR3 was amplified in a first-round RT-PCR using the HTBI primer set. In TCRdb, the multiplex PCR reads were re-called with MiXCR into one record per CDR3 protein. In the table there are approximately 330,000 distinct CDR3 sequences, roughly 18% of which are singletons. The sequence came from a woman aged 50 to 65 with Graves' hyperthyroidism. The specimen was blood.

The CDR3 DNA is TGTGCCAGCAGTACCCGGATGGTAGTTGAAAAACTGTTTTTT. Its protein product is CASSTRMVVEKLFF. The chain links TRBV12-3 or TRBV12-4 to TRBJ1-4; D is undetermined. V dropped 5 bases and J dropped 7 bases, with 14 bases sitting between them. The CDR3 is made up of 14 amino acids.